Shown below are 24 T cell receptor beta chains from a single sample sequenced in a study of Ad26.COV2.S vaccination and SARS-CoV-2 variants. Method: immunoSEQ multiplex PCR; TCRdb's copy keeps in-frame clones and lacks some. The sample records roughly 510,000 clones, roughly 89% being singletons. Noted treatment: around 19 received Ad26.COV2.S at low or high dose, single or two shots; roughly five received placebo; per-sample allocation not given. Samples were taken on day 63 after the first vaccine or placebo injection. Sequenced material: peripheral blood, taken in a trial of Ad26.COV2.S vaccine versus placebo. Receptor source: a person between 18 and 65 years old who received the Ad26.COV2.S COVID-19 vaccine or a placebo.

To note about this clone: At the DNA level, this CDR3 is encoded by other sequences in the same sample as well. The chain couples TRBV6-1 to TRBJ1-3; D gene ambiguous. V gave up 2 bases and J gave up 4 bases, with 6 bases separating them. The CDR3 sequence is 13 residues long. The germline CDR1 and CDR2 sequences are MNHNS and SASEGT. In DNA form, the CDR3 reads TGTGCCAGCAGTGAACGAGGGGGAAACACCATATATTTT. This sequence encodes CASSERGGNTIYF.

The J gene is TRBJ2-2, the V gene TRBV7-2; no definite D call. Germline V gives CDR1 SGHTA, CDR2 FQGNSA. The CDR3 totals 14 residues. V was trimmed by 2 bases and J by 6 bases, leaving 10 bases between them. The CDR3 spells CASSLSMVAGELFF. Written as DNA, the CDR3 is TGTGCCAGCAGCTTAAGCATGGTTGCCGGGGAGCTGTTTTTT.

To note about this clone: The same CDR3 can be traced to other DNA sequences in this sample. The V call is TRBV28, the J call TRBJ1-5, with unresolved D. The CDR3 contains 12 residues. The V and J ends lost 3 bases and 7 bases respectively, with 7 bases between them. Germline CDR1 is MDHEN and CDR2 is SYDVKM. DNA of the CDR3: TGTGCCAGCAGTTTGGTAGGGCAGCCCCAGCATTTT. Translating it yields CASSLVGQPQHF.

This chain connects TRBV18 to TRBJ1-5; no definite D call. The CDR3 consists of 14 residues. Germline CDR1 and CDR2: KGHSH and LQKENI. V gave up 3 bases and J gave up 0 bases, with 6 bases separating them. CDR3 sequence (DNA): TGTGCCAGCTCACCGACGGCTAGCAATCAGCCCCAGCATTTT. This encodes CASSPTASNQPQHF.

This rearrangement joins TRBV27 to TRBJ2-2; D is perhaps TRBD1 (6 bases). V was cut by 5 bases and J by 1 base, with 17 bases left in between. The CDR3 extends over 17 amino acids. CDR1 and CDR2 from the germline V gene are MNHEY and SMNVEV (reference sequence). CDR3 bases: TGTGCCAGCAGTCCTTGGGGGCAGGGGATGAACACCGGGGAGCTGTTTTTT. Translation: CASSPWGQGMNTGELFF.

The V and J genes are TRBV15 and TRBJ2-3; 11 bases map to TRBD1. The germline gives CDR1 LNHNV, CDR2 YYDKDF (reference sequence). The CDR3 has 16 amino acids. The ends lost 0 bases at V and 6 bases at J; junction bases unmatched: 5. As DNA, the CDR3 is TGTGCCACCAGCAGAGATAGGACAGGGGGCTATGATACGCAGTATTTT. Translating it yields CATSRDRTGGYDTQYF.

This CDR3 is CAWSVTVLAGAGTDTQYF. DNA for the CDR3: TGTGCCTGGAGTGTCACCGTACTAGCGGGAGCGGGGACAGATACGCAGTATTTT. The genes are TRBV30 and TRBJ2-3; TRBD2 matches at 11 bases. CDR3 length: 18 residues. Germline V gene data show CDR1 as GTSNPN and CDR2 as SVGIG (reference sequence). V dropped 0 bases and J dropped 3; count of bases not matched to a gene: 11.

The CDR3 DNA reads as TGTGCCACCAGCAGAGGAGCCGGGGGAACCTACGAGCAGTACTTC. Protein: CATSRGAGGTYEQYF. The chain employs TRBV15 and TRBJ2-7; D possibly corresponds to TRBD2 (6 bases). Germline V gives CDR1 LNHNV, CDR2 YYDKDF (reference sequence). V lost 1 base to trimming and J lost 2 bases, with 12 bases between them. This CDR3 comprises 15 residues.

The chain carries TRBV5-5 and TRBJ2-1; a possible D gene is TRBD2 (6 bases). V lost 0 bases and J 8 bases, leaving 15 bases between the germline ends. The CDR3 has 15 residues. Germline CDR1 SGHKS, CDR2 YYEKEE (reference sequence). The CDR3 nucleotides read TGTGCCAGCAGCTTGGGGCTAGCGTGGGTCGATGAGCAGTTCTTC. Protein: CASSLGLAWVDEQFF.

This clone has more than one count but fewer than ten. J is TRBJ1-1 and V is TRBV7-6, with 7 bases matching TRBD1. Germline V gene sequence: CDR1 SGHVS, CDR2 FNYEAQ. The trim removed 1 base at V and 5 bases at J, leaving 10 bases unmatched. This CDR3 is built from 16 residues. CDR3 DNA sequence: TGTGCCAGCAGCTTAGGACAAGGGGGCGCTGGGACTGAAGCTTTCTTT. This encodes CASSLGQGGAGTEAFF.

There are many counts of this clone. The chain recombines TRBV5-1 with TRBJ2-2; D not resolved. The CDR3 extends over 14 amino acids. V was trimmed by 6 bases and J by 2 bases, leaving 11 bases between them. Germline CDR1 SGHRS, CDR2 YFSETQ. The CDR3 sequence is CASNTMTNTGELFF. As DNA, the CDR3 is TGCGCCAGCAACACAATGACAAACACCGGGGAGCTGTTTTTT.

The chain carries TRBV2 and TRBJ1-4; 8 bases align to TRBD1. Losses at the gene ends were 5 bases for V and 0 bases for J; bases not matched to a gene: 2. The germline gives CDR1 SNHLY, CDR2 FYNNEI. This CDR3 has 15 amino acids. CDR3 region: CASSRGQATNEKLFF. In DNA form, the CDR3 reads TGTGCCAGCAGTAGGGGACAGGCAACTAATGAAAAACTGTTTTTT. Looking up the rest from reference TRBV2 and TRBJ1-4 gives the full variable domain: EPEVTQTPSHQVTQMGQEVILRCVPISNHLYFYWYRQILGQKVEFLVSFYNNEISEKSEIFDDQFSVERPDGSNFTLKIRSTKLEDSAMYFCASSRGQATNEKLFFGSGTQLSVL.

J is TRBJ2-3 and V is TRBV18; the match to TRBD1 covers 7 bases. V lost 2 bases and J lost 3; bases outside the gene matches: 5. This CDR3 comprises 15 residues. Germline-derived CDR1 and CDR2 are KGHSH and LQKENI. CDR3 loop: CASSPYRGKTDTQYF. The CDR3 DNA reads TGTGCCAGCTCACCATACAGGGGCAAGACAGATACGCAGTATTTT.

V is TRBV3-1 (or the pseudogene TRBV3-2) and J is TRBJ2-5, with 8 bases lining up with TRBD2. The CDR3 has 16 amino acids. Germline loops: CDR1 LGHDT, CDR2 YNNKEL (reference sequence). Germline trimming cut 0 bases from V and 4 bases from J; bases unmatched to any gene: 7. CDR3 protein: CASSQDLGAGGETQYF. As DNA, the CDR3 is TGTGCCAGCAGCCAAGACCTCGGGGCGGGGGGAGAGACCCAGTACTTC.

V gene TRBV3-1 (or the pseudogene TRBV3-2) combines with J gene TRBJ1-2; possible D gene TRBD1, 6 bases. Germline CDR1 reads LGHDT; CDR2 reads YNNKEL (reference sequence). This CDR3 has 15 amino acids. V lost 3 bases and J 4 bases, leaving 15 bases between the germline ends. Here the CDR3 DNA reads TGTGCCAGCAGCCACCCAATACAGGGTTTCTATGGCTACACCTTC. Translated: CASSHPIQGFYGYTF.

The CDR3 coding sequence is TGTGCCAGCAGCCAACTGGGACCAAACACCATATATTTT. Translation gives CASSQLGPNTIYF. V gene TRBV4-2 combines with J gene TRBJ1-3; a possible D gene is TRBD1 (5 bases). The CDR3 contains 13 residues. The germline V gene has CDR1 LGHNA and CDR2 YNFKEQ. Between the trimmed V and J ends, which lost 2 bases and 6 bases, there was a span of 8 bases.

The rearrangement joins TRBV3-1 (or the pseudogene TRBV3-2) to TRBJ2-3; 7 nucleotides match TRBD1. CDR1 is LGHDT, CDR2 YNNKEL, per germline (reference sequence). J was trimmed by 0 bases and V by 4 bases; bases with no gene match: 1. The CDR3 contains 14 residues. The CDR3 region has the DNA TGTGCCAGCAGCCGGGACAGTAGCACAGATACGCAGTATTTT. Its protein is CASSRDSSTDTQYF.

The gene calls are TRBV4-2 and TRBJ2-6; D is possibly TRBD1 (5 bases). Germline loops: CDR1 LGHNA, CDR2 YNFKEQ. There are 20 residues in the CDR3. V dropped 1 base and J dropped 0 bases, with 19 bases sitting between them. The CDR3 region has the DNA TGTGCCAGCAGCCAAGCCCGAGACAGCCGATTTCTCTCTGGGGCCAACGTCCTGACTTTC. Translation gives CASSQARDSRFLSGANVLTF.

This chain uses TRBV12-5 with TRBJ2-7, with TRBD1 matching 8 bases. The germline V gene has CDR1 LGHNT and CDR2 FRNRAP. The CDR3 loop spans 13 amino acids. The V gene end was trimmed by 7 bases and the J gene end by 3 bases; junction bases not matched to a gene: 5. This CDR3 is CASARDRSYEQYF. DNA for the CDR3: TGTGCTAGTGCCAGGGACAGGAGCTACGAGCAGTACTTC.

The chain is built from TRBV25-1 and TRBJ2-5; 9 bases are shared with TRBD1. Germline assignment: CDR1 MGHDK and CDR2 SYGVNS. The CDR3 loop spans 14 amino acids. Trimming cost V 3 bases and J 5 bases; bases outside gene matches: 4. CDR3 DNA sequence: TGTGCCAGCAGTGACCGGACAGGGGTCGAGACCCAGTACTTC. It yields the protein CASSDRTGVETQYF.

The chain carries TRBV6-1 and TRBJ1-5; no clear D gene. V was shortened by 1 base and J by 11 bases, with 15 bases between the two germline ends. CDR1 is MNHNS and CDR2 is SASEGT in the germline V gene. This CDR3 region has 14 residues. The CDR3: CASSEEAGLGAQHF. CDR3 in DNA: TGTGCCAGCAGTGAAGAGGCGGGTCTGGGAGCCCAGCATTTT.

The chain joins TRBV5-1 to TRBJ2-7; 7 nucleotides match TRBD1. V lost 5 bases, J lost 2 bases, and 4 bases stayed unmatched. The CDR3 sequence is 13 residues long. Germline V gives CDR1 SGHRS, CDR2 YFSETQ. This CDR3 is CASRRQGPYEQYF. The DNA for the CDR3 is TGCGCCAGCAGACGACAGGGCCCCTACGAGCAGTACTTC.

J is TRBJ2-7 and V is TRBV13; possibly TRBD2 for D (6 bases). CDR3 length: 15 residues. Germline loops: CDR1 PRHDT, CDR2 FYEKMQ (reference sequence). V was shortened by 5 bases and J by 0 bases, with 14 bases between the two germline ends. CDR3 sequence reads: CASSGPPGDSYEQYF. The CDR3 nucleotides are TGTGCCAGCAGCGGCCCCCCGGGGGACTCCTACGAGCAGTACTTC.

The chain couples TRBV11-2 to TRBJ2-5; D remains ambiguous. The CDR3 consists of 13 residues. Germline V gene sequence: CDR1 SGHAT, CDR2 FQNNGV. The V gene lost 1 base and the J gene lost 3 bases, with 6 bases spanning the gap. CDR3 in amino acids: CASSLGAEETQYF. The CDR3 nucleotides are TGTGCCAGCAGCTTAGGGGCAGAAGAGACCCAGTACTTC.